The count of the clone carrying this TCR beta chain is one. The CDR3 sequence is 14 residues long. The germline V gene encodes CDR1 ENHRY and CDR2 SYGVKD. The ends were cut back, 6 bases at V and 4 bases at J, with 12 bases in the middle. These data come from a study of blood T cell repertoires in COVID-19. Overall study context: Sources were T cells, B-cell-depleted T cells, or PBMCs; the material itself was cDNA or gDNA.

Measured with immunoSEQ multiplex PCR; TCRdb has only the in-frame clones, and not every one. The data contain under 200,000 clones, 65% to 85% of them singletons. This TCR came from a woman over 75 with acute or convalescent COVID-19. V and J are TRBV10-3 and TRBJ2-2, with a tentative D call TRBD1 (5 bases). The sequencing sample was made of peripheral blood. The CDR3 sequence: CAIRSTEITGELFF. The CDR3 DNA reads TGTGCCATCAGGTCGACAGAGATCACCGGGGAGCTGTTTTTT.